This T cell receptor (beta chain) was profiled in a study of T-cell memory formation after mild COVID-19. Findings of the study overall: Some clones that responded were present in memory (sampled pre-infection), which suggests cross-reactive memory joined. Clones shrinking between day 15 and 85 showed a balanced CD4/CD8 split, and those that grew later tilted toward CD4+.

Details on this clonotype: Its target is unknown.

Employing constant-segment primers, 5'RACE generated TCR alpha and TCR beta cDNA libraries bearing sample barcodes and UMIs. TCRdb re-called the 5' RACE reads with MiXCR, one entry per CDR3 protein. The sample contains approximately 100,000 distinct CDR3 sequences, around 15% of which appear only once. The TCR sequence derives from an adult woman who had mild COVID-19 (a few samples of this study predate the infection). Cell type and time point are not known. Sequencing was done on a sample of PBMCs or a T cell subset sorted from them (not recorded which).

CDR3 residues: CASSLGLAEETQYF. CDR3 in DNA: TGTGCCAGCAGTTTAGGGCTAGCGGAAGAGACCCAGTACTTC. The chain uses TRBV12-3 or TRBV12-4 and TRBJ2-5; 7 bases map to TRBD2. The CDR3 contains 14 residues. V shed 1 base, J shed 3 bases, and the junction held 2 bases outside the gene matches.